The 27 T cell receptor beta chains below were found in one sample sequenced in a study of T cell changes during pregnancy in multiple sclerosis. Clones were sequenced by immunoSEQ multiplex PCR, and TCRdb holds only the in-frame ones, with some missing. The sample contains tens of thousands of clones, around 94% of which appear only once. The sequences come from CD4+ T cells from peripheral blood mononuclear cells, collected in the third trimester of pregnancy. The receptors derive from a female donor with multiple sclerosis, enrolled in a pregnancy study.

V is TRBV9 and J is TRBJ2-7, with TRBD2 matching over 10 bases. The ends lost 4 bases at V and 4 bases at J; junction bases unmatched: 8. CDR3 size: 15 residues. Germline values: CDR1 SGDLS, CDR2 YYNGEE. The chain's CDR3 is CASSPSGLATYEQYF. In DNA, the CDR3 is TGTGCCAGCAGCCCTTCGGGACTAGCGACGTACGAGCAGTACTTC.

The V call is TRBV5-1, the J call TRBJ1-1; D perhaps matches TRBD1 (6 bases). V was clipped by 5 bases and J by 8 bases, with 13 bases between them. The CDR3 sequence is 12 residues long. The germline CDR1 and CDR2 sequences are SGHRS and YFSETQ. In DNA, the CDR3 is TGCGCCAGCAGACCAGACAGGAGGGAAGCTTTCTTT. This gives the protein CASRPDRREAFF. The full variable domain, its missing parts supplied by reference TRBV5-1 and TRBJ1-1, is KAGVTQTPRYLIKTRGQQVTLSCSPISGHRSVSWYQQTPGQGLQFLFEYFSETQRNKGNFPGRFSGRQFSNSRSEMNVSTLELGDSALYLCASRPDRREAFFGQGTRLTVV.

J is TRBJ1-2 and V is TRBV15; 8 bases agree with TRBD1. V lost 5 bases, J lost 8 bases, and 10 bases stayed unmatched. Germline V gene data show CDR1 as LNHNV and CDR2 as YYDKDF (reference sequence). The CDR3 is 14 residues long. CDR3 amino acids: CATSYTQGVYGYTF. CDR3 nucleotides: TGTGCCACCAGCTATACACAGGGGGTATACGGCTACACCTTC.

The chain is built from TRBV30 and TRBJ2-3, with D perhaps TRBD2 (6 bases). Germline lookup yields CDR1 GTSNPN and CDR2 SVGIG (reference sequence). Trimming took 3 bases from V and 0 from J, leaving 10 bases between them. The CDR3 is 14 amino acids. CDR3 nucleotides: TGTGCCTGGAGCCGCCGGGGGAGCACAGATACGCAGTATTTT. Its protein product is CAWSRRGSTDTQYF.

V and J are TRBV19 and TRBJ2-3; D is unclear. V was cut by 3 bases and J by 1 base, with 11 bases left in between. The length of the CDR3 is 15 residues. The germline CDR1 and CDR2 sequences are LNHDA and SQIVND (reference sequence). DNA of the CDR3: TGTGCCAGTAGTATGGCAACGTTCGGCACAGATACGCAGTATTTT. This gives the protein CASSMATFGTDTQYF.

The chain joins TRBV5-6 to TRBJ2-1; 7 bases align to TRBD1. This CDR3 has 13 amino acids. Trimming took 4 bases from V and 10 from J; bases not matched to a gene: 8. The germline CDR1 and CDR2 sequences are SGHDT and YYEEEE. The CDR3 bases are TGTGCCAGCAGCGTTACAGGGGTGGAGGAGCAGTTCTTC. Translated, it gives CASSVTGVEEQFF. Full variable domain (missing parts from reference TRBV5-6 and TRBJ2-1): DAGVTQSPTHLIKTRGQQVTLRCSPKSGHDTVSWYQQALGQGPQFIFQYYEEEERQRGNFPDRFSGHQFPNYSSELNVNALLLGDSALYLCASSVTGVEEQFFGPGTRLTVL.

This chain uses TRBV23-1 with TRBJ2-7; 7 nucleotides line up with TRBD2. TRBV23-1 is an open reading frame, and its role is uncertain. There are 11 residues in the CDR3. The V and J ends lost 7 bases and 5 bases, in that order; junction bases with no gene match: 2. The DNA for the CDR3 is TGCGCCAGCAAGGCGGGGGACGAGCAGTACTTC. This encodes CASKAGDEQYF.

The V and J genes are TRBV6-5 and TRBJ1-2; a weak D match, TRBD1 (5 bases). The CDR3 has 16 residues. The germline V gene has CDR1 MNHEY and CDR2 SVGAGI. V was shortened by 2 bases and J by 5 bases, with 18 bases between the two germline ends. CDR3 in DNA: TGTGCCAGCAGTTACCGGTCGGCAGGGCCGTCATATGGCTACACCTTC. Encoded protein: CASSYRSAGPSYGYTF.

This chain joins TRBV15 and TRBJ2-3; 14 bases fit TRBD2. V was pared by 3 bases and J by 6 bases, with 5 bases of the junction left unmatched. The CDR3 runs to 16 residues. Per germline, CDR1 LNHNV and CDR2 YYDKDF (reference sequence). The CDR3 here is CATSRGTSGSVDTQYF. The CDR3 nucleotides are TGTGCCACCAGCAGGGGGACTAGCGGGAGTGTCGATACGCAGTATTTT.

The gene calls are TRBV10-3 and TRBJ1-2; 8 bases match TRBD1. Germline CDR1 ENHRY, CDR2 SYGVKD. The CDR3 is 16 amino acids. V lost 6 bases, J lost 4 bases, and 13 bases stayed unmatched. CDR3 in DNA: TGTGCCATCAGGGGGACAGGCGAACCCGACGGCTATGGCTACACCTTC. Translated, it gives CAIRGTGEPDGYGYTF.

V and J are TRBV7-2 and TRBJ2-7; 8 positions match TRBD1. The CDR3 is 16 residues long. The germline V gene encodes CDR1 SGHTA and CDR2 FQGNSA. V dropped 5 bases and J dropped 3; count of bases not matched to a gene: 12. The CDR3 reads CASSPRPGQASYEQYF. CDR3 nucleotide sequence: TGTGCCAGCAGCCCTCGTCCGGGACAGGCTAGCTACGAGCAGTACTTC.

J is TRBJ1-4 and V is TRBV7-2, with D possibly matching TRBD1 (5 bases). Trimming took off 1 base at V and 8 bases at J, with 11 bases between the two ends. Germline CDR1 SGHTA, CDR2 FQGNSA. The CDR3 is 14 amino acids. The CDR3 reads CASSLGVGVEKLFF. CDR3 nucleotide sequence: TGTGCCAGCAGCTTAGGGGTAGGGGTGGAAAAACTGTTTTTT.

The rearrangement uses TRBV15 and TRBJ2-5; D is perhaps TRBD2 (6 bases). The CDR3 extends over 15 amino acids. Germline CDR1 LNHNV, CDR2 YYDKDF (reference sequence). The germline V and J ends were trimmed by 4 bases and 1 base, with 13 bases remaining between them. For the CDR3, the DNA is TGTGCCACCAGCACAATAGGGACTTTCCAAGAGACCCAGTACTTC. Amino acid sequence: CATSTIGTFQETQYF.

The chain has TRBV28 and TRBJ2-3; the match to TRBD2 covers 7 bases. V was clipped by 0 bases and J by 4 bases; unmatched bases: 1. Germline V CDR1 and CDR2: MDHEN, SYDVKM. This CDR3 region has 14 residues. In DNA, the CDR3 is TGTGCCAGCAGTTTATGGGGGGGGGCAGATACGCAGTATTTT. It codes for CASSLWGGADTQYF.

The J gene is TRBJ2-3, the V gene TRBV5-1; the D gene is possibly TRBD1 (6 bases). CDR1 and CDR2 (germline): SGHRS, YFSETQ. The V end was cut by 9 bases, the J end by 4 bases, with 18 bases between. The CDR3 is 14 amino acids. CDR3 bases: TGCGCCACCACGACAGGTACCGTTCCAGATACGCAGTATTTT. Residues: CATTTGTVPDTQYF.

J is TRBJ1-3 and V is TRBV14; unclear D gene. The CDR3 length is 15 residues. V was trimmed by 1 base and J by 2 bases, leaving 9 bases between them. The germline V gene encodes CDR1 SGHDN and CDR2 FVKESK. The CDR3 loop reads CASSQVTLTGNTIYF. Here the CDR3 DNA reads TGTGCCAGCAGCCAAGTGACATTAACTGGAAACACCATATATTTT.

This clone appeared a few times. The V call is TRBV9, the J call TRBJ1-1; D gene ambiguous. Germline CDR1 SGDLS, CDR2 YYNGEE. There are 16 residues in the CDR3. The germline V and J ends were trimmed by 4 bases and 1 base, with 17 bases remaining between them. The CDR3 DNA reads TGTGCCAGCAGCCATGGCTCCGGGAGCAAGAACACTGAAGCTTTCTTT. Protein: CASSHGSGSKNTEAFF.

The sample holds a few counts of this clone. DNA of the CDR3: TGTGCCAGCAGCTTACAGGGGGTGAACACTGAAGCTTTCTTT. Amino acids: CASSLQGVNTEAFF. The chain combines TRBV7-9 with TRBJ1-1; the match to TRBD1 covers 7 bases. There are 14 residues in the CDR3. Unmatched junction bases numbered 0, after V lost 2 bases and J lost 0 bases. Germline V lookup: CDR1 SEHNR, CDR2 FQNEAQ (reference sequence).

This sequence joins TRBV19 and TRBJ2-3; TRBD2 might be the D (6 bases). The CDR3 sequence is 14 residues long. The V and J ends lost 4 bases and 2 bases respectively, with 10 bases between them. The germline gives CDR1 LNHDA, CDR2 SQIVND (reference sequence). The CDR3 region has the DNA TGTGCCAGTAGTAGAGCGGGCTTCACAGATACGCAGTATTTT. This gives the protein CASSRAGFTDTQYF.

V usage is TRBV27 and J usage is TRBJ1-1; D gene ambiguous. The CDR3 loop spans 12 amino acids. Trimming left V 5 bases short and J 1 base short, with 5 bases between. Germline V gene lookup returns CDR1 MNHEY and CDR2 SMNVEV (reference sequence). CDR3 sequence (DNA): TGTGCCAGCAGTCCCCGGAACACTGAAGCTTTCTTT. This codes for CASSPRNTEAFF.

The J gene is TRBJ1-1, the V gene TRBV28; D call uncertain. V was shortened by 4 bases and J by 9 bases, with 15 bases between the two germline ends. The CDR3 length is 13 residues. From germline, CDR1 is MDHEN and CDR2 SYDVKM. CDR3 sequence: CASSSNYQSKAFF. Here the CDR3 DNA reads TGTGCCAGCAGTTCCAACTATCAGTCTAAAGCTTTCTTT.

J is TRBJ2-6 and V is TRBV6-4; 8 bases map to TRBD1. The V gene end was trimmed by 4 bases and the J gene end by 2 bases; junction bases not matched to a gene: 4. Per the germline V gene, CDR1 is MRHNA and CDR2 is SNTAGT. The CDR3 has 16 amino acids. The CDR3 protein is CASSAGTGTGANVLTF. DNA of the CDR3: TGTGCCAGCAGTGCAGGGACAGGTACTGGGGCCAACGTCCTGACTTTC.

The chain carries TRBV28 and TRBJ1-5, with 10 bases aligning to TRBD1. Germline CDR1 and CDR2: MDHEN and SYDVKM. Trimming took 5 bases from V and 3 from J; bases not matched to a gene: 4. This CDR3 is 15 amino acids long. The CDR3 loop is CASSRDRGLNQPQHF. CDR3 coding DNA: TGTGCCAGCAGTCGGGACAGGGGTCTCAATCAGCCCCAGCATTTT.

This chain joins TRBV11-1 and TRBJ2-7; no clear D gene. Germline assignment: CDR1 SGHAT and CDR2 FQDESV (reference sequence). Trimming pared 5 bases from V and 4 bases from J, leaving 12 bases between. The CDR3 contains 13 residues. The CDR3 region has the DNA TGTGCCAGCAGCCCACGATCCGGGTACGAGCAGTACTTC. Protein: CASSPRSGYEQYF.

The rearrangement uses TRBV29-1 and TRBJ1-1, with D uncertain. CDR1 is SQVTM and CDR2 is ANQGSEA in the germline V gene. The CDR3 spans 14 residues. Trimming shortened V by 1 base and J by 2 bases, and 11 bases separated the two germline ends. CDR3: CSVEGHRGNTEAFF. The CDR3 bases are TGCAGCGTTGAAGGGCACCGGGGAAACACTGAAGCTTTCTTT.

Only a few counts were recorded for this clone. V gene TRBV7-2 combines with J gene TRBJ2-7, with 12 bases lining up with TRBD2. This CDR3 spans 16 amino acids. The V gene's germline CDR1 is SGHTA and CDR2 FQGNSA. Trimming cost V 2 bases and J 4 bases; bases outside gene matches: 6. The CDR3 is CASSLLAGGPGYEQYF. In DNA, the CDR3 is TGTGCCAGCAGCTTACTAGCGGGAGGGCCTGGATACGAGCAGTACTTC.

The chain employs TRBV9 and TRBJ2-1; TRBD1 agrees at 10 bases. There are 15 residues in the CDR3. V lost 0 bases, J lost 6 bases, and 3 bases stayed unmatched. CDR1 is SGDLS and CDR2 is YYNGEE in the germline V gene. The CDR3 sequence is CASSVEGQGPNEQFF. In DNA form, the CDR3 reads TGTGCCAGCAGCGTAGAGGGACAGGGGCCCAATGAGCAGTTCTTC.